Listed below are T cell receptor beta chains from one sample, sequenced in a study of cytomegalovirus exposure and HLA in healthy donors. The table came from immunoSEQ multiplex PCR; TCRdb's copy has only in-frame clones and leaves some out. The sample shows roughly 180,000 clones, around three quarters of them seen only once. Sequenced: PBMCs. The source of these receptors is a woman in her twenties or thirties in good health and CMV-seropositive. Both conserved end residues are part of each CDR3. The D gene is left open where the match is weak. A row's size may be missing; if present it is once, few, many or a size class.

d_call clone_size j_call v_call cdr3_aa cdr3_nt
NA NA TRBJ2-3 TRBV9 CASSVDGRGASTDTQYF TGTGCCAGCAGCGTAGATGGGCGGGGAGCTAGCACAGATACGCAGTATTTT
TRBD1 few TRBJ1-3 TRBV5-6 CASSLGGQGAGNTIYF TGTGCCAGCAGCTTGGGTGGACAGGGAGCTGGAAACACCATATATTTT
TRBD1 NA TRBJ1-5 TRBV7-8 CASRRRDRSYSNQPQHF TGTGCCAGCAGACGCCGGGACAGGTCATATAGCAATCAGCCCCAGCATTTT
NA NA TRBJ1-2 TRBV28 CASSFRPNYGYTF TGTGCCAGCAGTTTCAGGCCCAACTATGGCTACACCTTC
TRBD1 NA TRBJ2-7 TRBV6-6 CASNAPGQGFHEQYF TGTGCCAGCAACGCGCCGGGACAGGGGTTCCACGAGCAGTACTTC
NA few TRBJ2-7 TRBV6-1 CASSAFSRSSYEQYF TGTGCCAGCAGTGCGTTTAGCCGTAGCTCCTACGAGCAGTACTTC
TRBD1 NA TRBJ2-2 TRBV7-4 CASSPPPRDSLGGELFF TGTGCCAGCAGCCCCCCTCCCCGGGACAGTCTTGGCGGGGAGCTGTTTTTT
TRBD2 NA TRBJ2-3 TRBV2 CASTPGLAGDTQYF TGTGCCAGCACCCCCGGATTAGCGGGAGATACGCAGTATTTT
TRBD1 NA TRBJ2-7 TRBV2 CASTLQDRVHEQYF TGTGCCAGCACCTTACAAGACAGGGTCCACGAGCAGTACTTC
NA NA TRBJ2-7 TRBV30 CASRPGDGYEQYF TGTGCCTCCCGACCGGGGGACGGCTACGAGCAGTACTTC
NA NA TRBJ2-5 TRBV6-5 CASSFSALETQYF TGTGCCAGCAGTTTTTCTGCGCTCGAGACCCAGTACTTC
TRBD2 NA TRBJ2-6 TRBV19 CASAPPAGGVSGANVLTF TGTGCCAGTGCTCCCCCGGCGGGGGGCGTCTCTGGGGCCAACGTCCTGACTTTC
TRBD2 NA TRBJ2-3 TRBV9 CASSVAPGGVSTQYF TGTGCCAGCAGCGTAGCCCCCGGGGGGGTGAGTACGCAGTATTTT
NA NA TRBJ2-7 TRBV19 CASSIVGAYEQYF TGTGCCAGTAGTATCGTAGGGGCCTACGAGCAGTACTTC
TRBD2 once TRBJ2-3 TRBV10-3 CAISPSSGGGDTQYF TGTGCCATCTCCCCTTCTAGCGGGGGAGGAGATACGCAGTATTTT
NA once TRBJ2-5 TRBV29-1 CSVESQVGETQYF TGCAGCGTTGAGTCGCAGGTTGGAGAGACCCAGTACTTC
NA NA TRBJ1-2 TRBV7-3 CASSPGQNYGYTF TGTGCCAGCAGCCCCGGACAGAACTATGGCTACACCTTC
TRBD1 NA TRBJ1-1 TRBV11-2 CASSFQGANTEAFF TGTGCCAGCAGCTTTCAGGGGGCGAACACTGAAGCTTTCTTT
TRBD1 NA TRBJ2-5 TRBV7-2 CASSPDRDQETQYF TGTGCCAGCAGCCCCGACAGGGACCAAGAGACCCAGTACTTC
NA NA TRBJ2-7 TRBV27 CASSLQPDSSYEQYF TGTGCCAGCAGTCTTCAACCGGACAGCTCCTACGAGCAGTACTTC
TRBD1 NA TRBJ1-2 TRBV7-9 CSSSNHRDRGDYGYTF TGTTCCAGCAGCAACCACCGGGACAGGGGCGACTATGGCTACACCTTC
TRBD1 few TRBJ1-1 TRBV7-9 CASSLTGAGNTEAFF TGTGCCAGCAGCTTAACAGGGGCCGGGAACACTGAAGCTTTCTTT
NA NA TRBJ2-1 TRBV25-1 CASSESVGFSEQFF TGTGCCAGCAGTGAATCCGTCGGGTTTTCCGAGCAGTTCTTC
NA NA TRBJ2-6 TRBV29-1 CSVRTAFISGANVLTF TGCAGCGTTAGGACAGCGTTCATCTCTGGGGCCAACGTCCTGACTTTC
NA NA TRBJ2-3 TRBV27 CASSLGGGSDTQYF TGTGCCAGCAGTTTAGGGGGGGGCTCTGATACGCAGTATTTT
NA NA TRBJ2-3 TRBV4-2 CASSQQGSDTQYF TGTGCCAGCAGCCAACAGGGATCAGATACGCAGTATTTT
NA NA TRBJ1-3 TRBV11-2 CASSLARADTIYF TGTGCCAGCAGCTTAGCCAGGGCGGACACCATATATTTT
TRBD1 NA TRBJ1-2 TRBV28 CASTPSRGRYGYTF TGTGCCAGCACCCCGTCCAGGGGGAGATATGGCTACACCTTC